This T cell receptor (beta chain) was observed in a study of shared clonotypes between healthy human individuals. CD45RO-negative cells were positively selected for CCR7, leaving out terminally differentiated effector memory CD45RA+ cells. Sequencing was performed with immunoSEQ multiplex PCR; in TCRdb, only in-frame clones are kept and a portion is missing. The repertoire consists of millions of clones, with about 92% occurring once and the leading ten covering 1.5% to 2%. V was cut by 5 bases and J by 4 bases, with 11 bases left in between. Germline-derived CDR1 and CDR2 are SQVTM and ANQGSEA. CDR3 length: 12 amino acids.

Sequencing was done on a sample of naive CD8+ T cells from PBMCs. The chain joins TRBV29-1 to TRBJ1-2; D remains ambiguous. The origin of this receptor is a man between 18 and 29 years old in good health. Some clones in this sample may be carry-over from other donors' samples. The CDR3: CSVQTARYGYTF. The CDR3 DNA follows: TGCAGCGTTCAGACGGCTCGCTATGGCTACACCTTC. Drawing the rest from reference TRBV29-1 and TRBJ1-2, the complete variable domain is SAVISQKPSRDICQRGTSLTIQCQVDSQVTMMFWYRQQPGQSLTLIATANQGSEATYESGFVIDKFPISRPNLTFSTLTVSNMSPEDSSIYLCSVQTARYGYTFGSGTRLTVV.